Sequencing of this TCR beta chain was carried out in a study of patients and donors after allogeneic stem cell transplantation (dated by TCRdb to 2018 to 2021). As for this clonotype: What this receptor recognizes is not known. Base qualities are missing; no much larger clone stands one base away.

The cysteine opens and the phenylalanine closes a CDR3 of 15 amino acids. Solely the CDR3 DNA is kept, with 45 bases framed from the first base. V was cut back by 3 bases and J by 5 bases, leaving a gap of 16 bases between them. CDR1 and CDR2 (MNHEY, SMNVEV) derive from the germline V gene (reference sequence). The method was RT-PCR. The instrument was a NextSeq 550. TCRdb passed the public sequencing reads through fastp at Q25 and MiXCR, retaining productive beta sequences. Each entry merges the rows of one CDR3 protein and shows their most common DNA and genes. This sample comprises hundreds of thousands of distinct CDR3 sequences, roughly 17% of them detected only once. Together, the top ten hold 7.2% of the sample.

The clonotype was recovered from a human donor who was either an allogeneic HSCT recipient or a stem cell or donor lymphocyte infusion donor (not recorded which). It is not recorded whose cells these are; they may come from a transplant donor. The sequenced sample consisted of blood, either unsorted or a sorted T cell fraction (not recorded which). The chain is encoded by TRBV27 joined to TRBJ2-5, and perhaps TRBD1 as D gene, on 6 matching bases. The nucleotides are TGTGCCAGCAGTTTTAGTCGCAGGGGCGGGGAGACCCAGTACTTC. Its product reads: CASSFSRRGGETQYF.